The clone carrying this T cell receptor (beta chain) is medium-sized in the sample. The data are from a study of OX40 agonist ivuxolimab in advanced cancers. Assay used: immunoSEQ multiplex PCR; TCRdb lists only in-frame clones, some missing. Here the sample spans some 47,000 clones, less than 90% being singletons. The ends were cut back, 6 bases at V and 6 bases at J, with 14 bases in the middle. The V gene's germline CDR1 is KGHSH and CDR2 LQKENI. There are 13 residues in the CDR3. The material sequenced was CD4+ or CD8+ T cells sorted from blood, taken in a trial of the OX40 agonist ivuxolimab. This TCR was sampled from an adult with an advanced solid tumor such as melanoma, head and neck, liver or kidney cancer. V usage is TRBV18 and J usage is TRBJ1-1, with TRBD1 as a possible D gene (5 bases). For the CDR3, the DNA is TGTGCCAGCTCTCCCAAGGACATTGCTGAAGCTTTCTTT. As protein: CASSPKDIAEAFF.